What follows are 22 T cell receptor beta chains derived from one specimen sequenced in a study of blood T cell repertoires in COVID-19. TCRdb's copy holds only in-frame clones and misses some; the assay was immunoSEQ multiplex PCR. There are some 150,000 clones in the sample; roughly 83% occur only once, and approximately 9.2% lies in the top ten. The sample taken for sequencing was PBMCs or T cells enriched from blood (not recorded which). The source is a man in his fifties who had recovered from COVID-19.

This rearrangement joins TRBV4-1 to TRBJ1-4; D is undetermined. This CDR3 has 15 amino acids. The V end lost 1 base, the J end lost 11 bases, and 17 bases lay between the germline ends. Germline CDR1 MGHRA, CDR2 YSYEKL. CDR3 protein: CASSQVERRAGKLFF. CDR3 nucleotides: TGCGCCAGCAGCCAAGTGGAACGGAGGGCCGGGAAACTGTTTTTT.

In nucleotides, the CDR3 is TGTGCCAGCAGCTTAGTGTCCGGAGAGACCCAGTACTTC. This gives the protein CASSLVSGETQYF. This sequence joins TRBV7-2 and TRBJ2-5; D unclear. Germline V gene lookup returns CDR1 SGHTA and CDR2 FQGNSA. The germline V and J ends were trimmed by 1 base and 4 bases, with 7 bases remaining between them. The CDR3 covers 13 residues.

V usage is TRBV9 and J usage is TRBJ1-5, with D uncertain. The V and J ends lost 0 bases and 2 bases respectively, with 6 bases between them. CDR3 length equals 14 residues. The V gene's germline CDR1 is SGDLS and CDR2 YYNGEE. For the CDR3, the DNA is TGTGCCAGCAGCGTAGATTCAGGCAATCAGCCCCAGCATTTT. This sequence encodes CASSVDSGNQPQHF.

CDR3 sequence reads: CASSPDTGFRTQYF. DNA of the CDR3: TGTGCCAGCAGCCCCGACACGGGATTCAGGACCCAGTACTTC. The chain carries TRBV2 and TRBJ2-5; the D gene is possibly TRBD2 (5 bases). Trimming left V 6 bases short and J 7 bases short, with 18 bases between. In germline, CDR1 is SNHLY, CDR2 FYNNEI. There are 14 residues in the CDR3.

This chain joins TRBV18 and TRBJ1-1; TRBD1 matches at 7 bases. Germline V gene data show CDR1 as KGHSH and CDR2 as LQKENI. CDR3 length: 15 amino acids. The trim removed 2 bases at V and 5 bases at J, leaving 8 bases unmatched. This chain's CDR3 is CASSPERTGGTEAFF. The CDR3 region has the DNA TGTGCCAGCTCACCAGAGAGGACAGGAGGGACTGAAGCTTTCTTT.

The chain has TRBV7-6 and TRBJ2-6; D uncertain. CDR1 and CDR2 from the germline V gene are SGHVS and FNYEAQ. The CDR3 sequence is 18 residues long. V was pared by 0 bases and J by 1 base, with 13 bases between. The CDR3: CASSLARITRSGANVLTF. For the CDR3, the DNA is TGTGCCAGCAGCTTAGCGAGGATCACAAGGTCTGGGGCCAACGTCCTGACTTTC.

The CDR3 region is CASSVDRGTGELFF. The CDR3 coding sequence is TGTGCCAGCAGTGTGGACAGGGGCACCGGGGAGCTGTTTTTT. The V and J genes are TRBV25-1 and TRBJ2-2; 9 bases fit TRBD1. The CDR3 has 14 residues. Germline CDR1 and CDR2: MGHDK and SYGVNS. V shed 4 bases and J 4 bases; nucleotides not matched to a gene: 1.

This chain's CDR3 is CASSYSTSGYEQYF. CDR3 in DNA: TGTGCCAGCAGTTACTCGACTAGCGGATACGAGCAGTACTTC. The rearrangement joins TRBV6-2 or TRBV6-3 to TRBJ2-7, with TRBD2 identical over 9 bases. Trimming cost V 0 bases and J 4 bases; bases outside gene matches: 1. Germline V gene lookup returns CDR1 MNHEY and CDR2 SVGEGT. CDR3 size: 14 residues.

This clone was picked up a small number of times. The V and J genes are TRBV7-9 and TRBJ2-1, with D perhaps TRBD2 (5 bases). Germline lookup yields CDR1 SEHNR and CDR2 FQNEAQ (reference sequence). This CDR3 has 16 amino acids. V was shortened by 5 bases and J by 1 base, with 15 bases between the two germline ends. DNA of the CDR3: TGTGCCAGCAGCCGCCTGGGTGGAGGATCCTACAATGAGCAGTTCTTC. Amino acid sequence: CASSRLGGGSYNEQFF.

The rearrangement joins TRBV25-1 to TRBJ1-2; D possibly corresponds to TRBD1 (5 bases). The CDR3 sequence is 13 residues long. V gave up 3 bases and J gave up 6 bases, with 11 bases separating them. Looked up from germline, CDR1 is MGHDK and CDR2 is SYGVNS. For the CDR3, the DNA is TGTGCCAGCAGTGATTTGACGACAGATGGCTACACCTTC. It specifies CASSDLTTDGYTF.

The chain is built from TRBV6-2 or TRBV6-3 and TRBJ1-1; 7 nucleotides agree with TRBD1. Germline CDR1 MNHEY, CDR2 SVGEGT. Unmatched junction bases numbered 5, after V lost 5 bases and J lost 2 bases. The length of the CDR3 is 14 residues. The CDR3 region has the DNA TGTGCCAGCAGTATCCGACAGGGTAACACTGAAGCTTTCTTT. Translating gives CASSIRQGNTEAFF.

Worth noting for this clone: Within the sample, other DNA sequences also encode this same CDR3. The rearrangement links TRBV5-4 to TRBJ1-6; a weak D match, TRBD1 (6 bases). The germline gives CDR1 SGHNT, CDR2 YYREEE (reference sequence). V was shortened by 2 bases and J by 9 bases, with 6 bases between the two germline ends. The CDR3 contains 12 residues. The CDR3 DNA reads as TGTGCCAGCAGCTTCAGGGGTTCACCCCTCCACTTT. Translation: CASSFRGSPLHF.

The V and J genes are TRBV3-1 (or the pseudogene TRBV3-2) and TRBJ1-6; a weak D match, TRBD1 (6 bases). The V gene's germline CDR1 is LGHDT and CDR2 YNNKEL (reference sequence). The CDR3 totals 15 residues. Trimming pared 5 bases from V and 9 bases from J, leaving 17 bases between. CDR3 in amino acids: CASSNYREGSSPLHF. The CDR3 nucleotides are TGTGCCAGCAGCAACTACAGGGAAGGGAGTTCACCCCTCCACTTT.

This clone is a singleton in its sample. The rearrangement joins TRBV7-9 to TRBJ1-4, with D possibly being TRBD1 (6 bases). Germline assignment: CDR1 SEHNR and CDR2 FQNEAQ (reference sequence). The CDR3 is 16 residues long. V was shortened by 1 base and J by 3 bases, with 12 bases between the two germline ends. CDR3 bases: TGTGCCAGCAGCTTAGTTTCAGGGGTGCCTAATGAAAAACTGTTTTTT. Its protein product is CASSLVSGVPNEKLFF.

V gene TRBV7-2 combines with J gene TRBJ2-3; no clear D gene. V was clipped by 1 base and J by 1 base, with 9 bases between them. CDR3 length: 15 amino acids. The V gene's germline CDR1 is SGHTA and CDR2 FQGNSA. CDR3 sequence reads: CASSLVEARTDTQYF. For the CDR3, the DNA is TGTGCCAGCAGCTTAGTCGAGGCTCGCACAGATACGCAGTATTTT. Filled out from reference TRBV7-2 and TRBJ2-3, the complete variable domain reads GAGVSQSPSNKVTEKGKDVELRCDPISGHTALYWYRQSLGQGLEFLIYFQGNSAPDKSGLPSDRFSAERTGGSVSTLTIQRTQQEDSAVYLCASSLVEARTDTQYFGPGTRLTVL.

This sequence joins TRBV5-1 and TRBJ2-7; D is undetermined. Germline V CDR1 and CDR2: SGHRS, YFSETQ. The CDR3 sequence is 13 residues long. Trimming cost V 2 bases and J 0 bases, with 6 bases left between them. CDR3 bases: TGCGCCAGCAGCTTTGACACCTCCTACGAGCAGTACTTC. Protein: CASSFDTSYEQYF.

The chain joins TRBV6-5 to TRBJ2-2; 7 nucleotides agree with TRBD1. Germline-derived CDR1 and CDR2 are MNHEY and SVGAGI. The CDR3 length is 14 residues. Trimming removed 2 bases from V and 4 bases from J; junction bases left unmatched: 1. The CDR3, as DNA: TGTGCCAGCAGTTACAGGGGGCGCACCGGGGAGCTGTTTTTT. Encoded protein: CASSYRGRTGELFF.

The chain links TRBV11-2 to TRBJ1-6, with 8 bases identical to TRBD1. V lost 3 bases and J lost 15; bases outside the gene matches: 10. Germline V gene sequence: CDR1 SGHAT, CDR2 FQNNGV. CDR3 length equals 14 residues. The CDR3 sequence is CASSFGTGGAVLHF. As DNA, the CDR3 is TGTGCCAGCAGCTTCGGGACAGGAGGCGCCGTCCTCCACTTT.

This chain joins TRBV5-4 and TRBJ2-7, with no clear D. Per germline, CDR1 SGHNT and CDR2 YYREEE (reference sequence). The CDR3 has 13 amino acids. Trimming pared 6 bases from V and 0 bases from J, leaving 10 bases between. The CDR3 coding sequence is TGTGCCAGCACCAATAGAGGCTCCTACGAGCAGTACTTC. Its translation: CASTNRGSYEQYF.

This chain links TRBV7-2 with TRBJ1-3; 7 bases match TRBD1. Germline V lookup: CDR1 SGHTA, CDR2 FQGNSA. The junction had 6 bases not matched to a gene; V was cut back by 1 base and J by 0 bases. The CDR3 loop spans 17 amino acids. DNA for the CDR3: TGTGCCAGCAGCTTAGTAGGGGGCGCCAGCTCTGGAAACACCATATATTTT. Protein product: CASSLVGGASSGNTIYF.

This clone was seen only once. The genes are TRBV5-5 and TRBJ1-2, with TRBD1 as a possible D gene (6 bases). Germline CDR1 is SGHKS and CDR2 is YYEKEE (reference sequence). The CDR3 sequence is 12 residues long. V gave up 4 bases and J gave up 4 bases, with 8 bases separating them. The CDR3 reads CASSVDSYGYTF. Here the CDR3 DNA reads TGTGCCAGCAGCGTGGACAGCTATGGCTACACCTTC.

This sequence joins TRBV7-8 and TRBJ1-4; D unresolved. CDR1 SGHVS and CDR2 FQNEAQ come from the germline V gene. The CDR3 length is 16 residues. V lost 4 bases and J 4 bases, leaving 16 bases between the germline ends. The DNA for the CDR3 is TGTGCCAGCAGCTCCCTTAGGTTCGGAGGTAATGAAAAACTGTTTTTT. This codes for CASSSLRFGGNEKLFF.